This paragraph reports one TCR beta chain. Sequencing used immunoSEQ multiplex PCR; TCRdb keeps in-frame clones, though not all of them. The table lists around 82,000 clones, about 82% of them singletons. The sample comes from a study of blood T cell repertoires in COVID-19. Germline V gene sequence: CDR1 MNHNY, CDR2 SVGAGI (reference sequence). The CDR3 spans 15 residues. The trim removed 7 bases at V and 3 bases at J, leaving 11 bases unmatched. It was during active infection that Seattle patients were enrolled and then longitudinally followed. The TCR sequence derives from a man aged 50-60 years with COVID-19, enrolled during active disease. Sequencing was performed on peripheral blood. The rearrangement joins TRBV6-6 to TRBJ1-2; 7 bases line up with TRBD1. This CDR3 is CASIVDGGGDYGYTF. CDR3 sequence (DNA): TGTGCCAGCATCGTGGATGGAGGGGGCGACTATGGCTACACCTTC.